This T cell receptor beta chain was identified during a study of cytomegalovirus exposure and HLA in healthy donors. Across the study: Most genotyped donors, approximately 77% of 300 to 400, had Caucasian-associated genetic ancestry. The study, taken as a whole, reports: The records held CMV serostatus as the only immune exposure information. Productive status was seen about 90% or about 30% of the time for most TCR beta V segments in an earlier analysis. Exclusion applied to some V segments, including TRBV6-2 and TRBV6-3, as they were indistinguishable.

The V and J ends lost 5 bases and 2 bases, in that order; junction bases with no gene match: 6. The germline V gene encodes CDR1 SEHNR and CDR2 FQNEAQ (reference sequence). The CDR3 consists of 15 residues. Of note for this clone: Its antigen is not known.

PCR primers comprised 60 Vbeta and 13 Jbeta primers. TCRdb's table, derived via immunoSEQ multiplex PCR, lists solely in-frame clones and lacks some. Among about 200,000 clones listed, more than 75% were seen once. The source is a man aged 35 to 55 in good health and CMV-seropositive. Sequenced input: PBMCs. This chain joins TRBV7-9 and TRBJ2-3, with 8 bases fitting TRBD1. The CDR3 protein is CASSHMTGATDTQYF. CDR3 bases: TGTGCCAGCAGCCACATGACAGGGGCCACAGATACGCAGTATTTT.